Listed below are T cell receptor beta chains from one sample, sequenced in a study of blood T cells in healthy people across ages. TCRdb re-called the 5' RACE reads through MiXCR, storing one row per CDR3 protein. Among approximately 1,700,000 distinct CDR3 sequences listed, 35% to 50% were seen once. The sequenced sample consisted of blood. The receptor set was obtained from a human donor in good health. CDR3s include the opening cysteine and the closing phenylalanine or tryptophan. Clone size, where shown, is once, few, many, or a class for clones that have expanded.

abundance: -; v_gene: TRBV5-1; j_gene: TRBJ2-7; CDR3aa: CASSGTGDREQYF
abundance: -; v_gene: TRBV12-3/TRBV12-4; j_gene: TRBJ1-1; CDR3aa: CASSLRGASMNTEAFF
abundance: -; v_gene: TRBV28; j_gene: TRBJ2-3; CDR3aa: CASSFPRTSGAYRDTQYF
abundance: -; v_gene: TRBV6-1; j_gene: TRBJ1-5; CDR3aa: CASKFGPNQPQHF
abundance: -; v_gene: TRBV4-1; j_gene: TRBJ2-1; CDR3aa: CASSPTGQGNYNEQFF
abundance: once; v_gene: TRBV20-1; j_gene: TRBJ2-2; CDR3aa: CSARDVGYTGELFF
abundance: -; v_gene: TRBV28; j_gene: TRBJ2-1; CDR3aa: CASSFGGQGSDEQFF
abundance: once; v_gene: TRBV7-8; j_gene: TRBJ2-3; CDR3aa: CASSFKRVYISDTQYF
abundance: -; v_gene: TRBV24-1; j_gene: TRBJ2-1; CDR3aa: CATSDSPGRNELFF
abundance: few; v_gene: TRBV20-1; j_gene: TRBJ2-5; CDR3aa: CSASSGTVRYF
abundance: -; v_gene: TRBV6-5; j_gene: TRBJ1-4; CDR3aa: CASSPRVAPTNEKLFF
abundance: once; v_gene: TRBV2; j_gene: TRBJ1-1; CDR3aa: CASRDKSEAFF
abundance: few; v_gene: TRBV18; j_gene: TRBJ1-1; CDR3aa: CASSPPYTEAFF
abundance: -; v_gene: TRBV7-9; j_gene: TRBJ1-3; CDR3aa: CASSPGRNTIYF
abundance: few; v_gene: TRBV29-1; j_gene: TRBJ2-1; CDR3aa: CSVRAGDLYNEQFF
abundance: -; v_gene: TRBV20-1; j_gene: TRBJ2-7; CDR3aa: CSAGEGGPLYEQYF
abundance: -; v_gene: TRBV13; j_gene: TRBJ1-1; CDR3aa: CASSSYGLYEQVRTEAFF
abundance: -; v_gene: TRBV7-7; j_gene: TRBJ2-3; CDR3aa: CASSQGVRDTQYF
abundance: -; v_gene: TRBV6-2/TRBV6-3; j_gene: TRBJ1-2; CDR3aa: CASSPLDRNSYGYTF
abundance: -; v_gene: TRBV5-1; j_gene: TRBJ2-1; CDR3aa: CASSTGVTTDNEQFF